This T cell receptor beta chain appears in the sequencing data of a study of CD8 T cells in ankylosing spondylitis. One entry per CDR3 protein, called by TCRdb with MiXCR from the 5' RACE reads. The repertoire holds more than 500,000 distinct CDR3 sequences, with approximately 5% as singletons. Study outcomes and limitations: What appeared characteristic of ankylosing spondylitis blood was a TCR beta motif of fewer than ten highly homologous variants. Both synovial fluid and blood in reactive arthritis had previously been reported to carry some motif variants.

Trimming removed 8 bases from V and 2 bases from J, with 8 bases in between. CDR3 size: 12 residues. Germline-derived CDR1 and CDR2 are SEHNR and FQNEAQ (reference sequence). Ten or more counts support this clonotype. What it recognizes is unknown. Sequencing was done on a sample of blood, either unsorted or a sorted T cell fraction (not recorded which). This chain links TRBV7-9 with TRBJ2-3; D is possibly TRBD1 or TRBD2 (5 bases each). The receptor comes from a male donor with ankylosing spondylitis. The CDR3 sequence is CASVGVTDTQYF. CDR3 nucleotides: TGTGCCAGCGTGGGGGTCACAGATACGCAGTATTTT.